Presented here are 20 T cell receptor beta chains from one specimen sequenced in a study of OX40 agonist ivuxolimab in advanced cancers. Produced via immunoSEQ multiplex PCR; TCRdb's table is partial and in-frame only. The sample lists around 76,000 clones, 94% occurring once. The source was CD4+ or CD8+ T cells sorted from blood, collected in a trial of the OX40 agonist ivuxolimab. The receptors were gathered from an adult with an advanced solid tumor such as melanoma, head and neck, liver or kidney cancer.

This sequence joins TRBV27 and TRBJ2-3; D ambiguous. V was clipped by 5 bases and J by 2 bases, with 11 bases between them. Germline CDR1 reads MNHEY; CDR2 reads SMNVEV (reference sequence). The CDR3 loop spans 14 amino acids. CDR3 DNA: TGTGCCAGCAGTCCTCGGACGTACACAGATACGCAGTATTTT. This encodes CASSPRTYTDTQYF.

The chain employs TRBV4-3 and TRBJ2-7, with D perhaps matching TRBD2 (6 bases). Trimming took off 8 bases at V and 3 bases at J, with 20 bases between the two ends. This CDR3 spans 15 amino acids. CDR1 and CDR2 (germline): LGHNA, YSLEER. This CDR3 reads CASRERGGPHYEQYF. CDR3 nucleotide sequence: TGCGCCAGCCGCGAGAGGGGAGGCCCCCACTACGAGCAGTACTTC.

This rearrangement joins TRBV4-1 to TRBJ2-3, with a possible D match to TRBD2 (6 bases). The CDR3 consists of 14 residues. With 1 base removed from V and 6 bases from J, the gap between germline ends came to 11 bases. The germline CDR1 and CDR2 sequences are MGHRA and YSYEKL. CDR3 in amino acids: CASSQGGGTDTQYF. The CDR3 DNA reads TGCGCCAGCAGCCAAGGGGGCGGGACGGATACGCAGTATTTT.

This chain links TRBV5-1 with TRBJ1-3; TRBD1 is a possible D gene (5 bases). Trimming shortened V by 0 bases and J by 2 bases, and 9 bases separated the two germline ends. The CDR3 loop spans 15 amino acids. The V gene's germline CDR1 is SGHRS and CDR2 YFSETQ. DNA of the CDR3: TGCGCCAGCAGCTTGGATCTGGGGGCTGGAAACACCATATATTTT. Protein sequence: CASSLDLGAGNTIYF.

J is TRBJ2-7 and V is TRBV27; D is possibly TRBD1 (5 bases). The CDR3 runs to 12 residues. Trimming removed 6 bases from V and 3 bases from J, with 9 bases in between. CDR1 is MNHEY and CDR2 is SMNVEV in the germline V gene (reference sequence). The CDR3 protein is CASSPQGYEQYF. The CDR3 coding sequence is TGTGCCAGCAGCCCCCAGGGCTACGAGCAGTACTTC.

The chain employs TRBV28 and TRBJ2-7, with D perhaps TRBD1 or TRBD2 (5 bases each). This CDR3 spans 14 amino acids. The germline V gene has CDR1 MDHEN and CDR2 SYDVKM. V lost 6 bases to trimming and J lost 1 base, with 13 bases between them. CDR3: CASRWDVDSYEQYF. The CDR3 DNA is TGTGCCAGCAGGTGGGACGTCGATTCCTACGAGCAGTACTTC.

Here the CDR3 DNA reads TGTGCCAGTAGTATAGAAGGAGGGCAGTTGGGCTTCTACGAGCAGTACTTC. This gives the protein CASSIEGGQLGFYEQYF. The chain has TRBV19 and TRBJ2-7; a possible D gene is TRBD2 (6 bases). The germline V and J ends were trimmed by 0 bases and 3 bases, with 18 bases remaining between them. The CDR3 is 17 residues long. Germline CDR1 reads LNHDA; CDR2 reads SQIVND (reference sequence).

This chain links TRBV6-6 with TRBJ1-2; weak D call: TRBD1 (5 bases). Germline V gives CDR1 MNHNY, CDR2 SVGAGI (reference sequence). Trimming took 6 bases from V and 4 from J, leaving 12 bases between them. CDR3 length equals 13 residues. The CDR3 is CASSAGQFYGYTF. Written as DNA, the CDR3 is TGTGCCAGCAGCGCCGGACAATTCTATGGCTACACCTTC.

Worth noting for this clone: The junction does not match germline at one end; this may be a read error. This sequence joins TRBV11-2 and TRBJ1-3; possible D gene TRBD1, 5 bases. Germline V lookup: CDR1 SGHAT, CDR2 FQNNGV. There are 16 residues in the CDR3. This chain's CDR3 is CASSLDQGRAGNTIYF. DNA of the CDR3: TGTGCTAGCAGCTTAGATCAGGGAAGAGCTGGAAACACCATATATTTT. The variable domain in full, with the rest retrieved from reference TRBV11-2 and TRBJ1-3, is EAGVAQSPRYKIIEKRQSVAFWCNPISGHATLYWYQQILGQGPKLLIQFQNNGVVDDSQLPKDRFSAERLKGVDSTLKIQPAKLEDSAVYLCASSLDQGRAGNTIYFGEGSWLTVV.

The chain combines TRBV5-1 with TRBJ2-7, with 7 bases that match TRBD1. V was clipped by 5 bases and J by 4 bases; unmatched bases: 3. This CDR3 comprises 12 residues. Looked up from germline, CDR1 is SGHRS and CDR2 is YFSETQ. CDR3 residues: CASSWDRYEQYF. The CDR3 DNA reads TGCGCCAGCAGTTGGGACAGATACGAGCAGTACTTC.

This chain joins TRBV2 and TRBJ2-1; D could derive from TRBD1 or TRBD2 (5 bases each). Germline values: CDR1 SNHLY, CDR2 FYNNEI. V dropped 5 bases and J dropped 4 bases, with 24 bases sitting between them. CDR3 length equals 18 residues. For the CDR3, the DNA is TGTGCCAGCAGTACACCCCGATCGACCGGGACGGTTTACAATGAGCAGTTCTTC. This gives the protein CASSTPRSTGTVYNEQFF.

The chain has TRBV29-1 and TRBJ2-7, with 11 bases aligning to TRBD1. This CDR3 comprises 20 residues. Germline loops: CDR1 SQVTM, CDR2 ANQGSEA. J gave up 3 bases and V 2 bases, and 21 bases lay outside the gene matches. The DNA of the CDR3 is TGCAGCGTTGAATCTGTCCCCACCGGGACAGGGGGAAAAGCGGGCTACGAGCAGTACTTC. It specifies CSVESVPTGTGGKAGYEQYF.

The J gene is TRBJ2-7, the V gene TRBV4-2; a weak D match, TRBD2 (5 bases). Between the trimmed V and J ends, which lost 4 bases and 2 bases, there was a span of 12 bases. The germline gives CDR1 LGHNA, CDR2 YNFKEQ. The CDR3 runs 14 residues. CDR3 nucleotide sequence: TGTGCCAGCAGCCCCCGGACTGGAACCTACGAGCAGTACTTC. Its protein product is CASSPRTGTYEQYF.

The chain employs TRBV4-3 and TRBJ2-3; perhaps TRBD2 as D (5 bases). This CDR3 region has 13 residues. Germline CDR1 LGHNA, CDR2 YSLEER. V dropped 4 bases and J dropped 5 bases, with 10 bases sitting between them. DNA for the CDR3: TGCGCCAGCAGCCGGGGAGAGGTAGATACGCAGTATTTT. Its protein is CASSRGEVDTQYF.

The chain combines TRBV13 with TRBJ2-7, with D unclear. Germline lookup yields CDR1 PRHDT and CDR2 FYEKMQ (reference sequence). This CDR3 is 13 amino acids long. V lost 5 bases, J lost 2 bases, and 10 bases lay in between. The DNA for the CDR3 is TGTGCCAGCAGCCAGGCTTCTCCCTACGAGCAGTACTTC. This codes for CASSQASPYEQYF. The full variable domain, with the rest looked up from reference TRBV13 and TRBJ2-7, is AAGVIQSPRHLIKEKRETATLKCYPIPRHDTVYWYQQGPGQDPQFLISFYEKMQSDKGSIPDRFSAQQFSDYHSELNMSSLELGDSALYFCASSQASPYEQYFGPGTRLTVT.

The rearrangement joins TRBV27 to TRBJ1-4; TRBD1 is a possible D gene (5 bases). The germline V gene encodes CDR1 MNHEY and CDR2 SMNVEV (reference sequence). Trimming removed 6 bases from V and 6 bases from J, with 23 bases in between. The CDR3 loop spans 17 amino acids. The CDR3 protein is CASRPSGTAISYEKLFF. As DNA, the CDR3 is TGTGCCAGCAGACCCTCCGGGACGGCCATTAGCTATGAAAAACTGTTTTTT.

This chain links TRBV4-3 with TRBJ1-4; D uncertain. The CDR3 is 14 amino acids. Germline loops: CDR1 LGHNA, CDR2 YSLEER. V lost 1 base, J lost 0 bases, and 3 bases lay in between. In DNA form, the CDR3 reads TGCGCCAGCAGCCAAGGAACAACTAATGAAAAACTGTTTTTT. It is translated as CASSQGTTNEKLFF.

The V call is TRBV2, the J call TRBJ2-7, with 9 bases lining up with TRBD1. CDR1 is SNHLY and CDR2 is FYNNEI in the germline V gene. The CDR3 totals 17 residues. J gave up 0 bases and V 3 bases, and 9 bases lay outside the gene matches. The CDR3 spells CASSEGTGPRSSYEQYF. The CDR3 coding sequence is TGTGCCAGCAGTGAGGGGACAGGGCCTCGAAGCTCCTACGAGCAGTACTTC.

This chain joins TRBV12-5 and TRBJ1-5; the D gene is possibly TRBD1 (5 bases). Germline V gene data show CDR1 as LGHNT and CDR2 as FRNRAP. The CDR3 sequence is 17 residues long. The germline V and J ends were trimmed by 0 bases and 3 bases, with 15 bases remaining between them. CDR3 region: CASGLVGVSLFNQPQHF. The CDR3 DNA follows: TGTGCTAGTGGTTTGGTAGGGGTCAGCCTATTCAATCAGCCCCAGCATTTT.

The chain is built from TRBV9 and TRBJ1-1; TRBD1 might be the D (5 bases). This CDR3 region has 15 residues. Per the germline V gene, CDR1 is SGDLS and CDR2 is YYNGEE. Trimming removed 4 bases from V and 0 bases from J, with 13 bases in between. The CDR3 loop is CASSKADSLNTEAFF. The CDR3 nucleotides read TGTGCCAGCAGCAAGGCCGACAGCCTGAACACTGAAGCTTTCTTT.